One sample yielded the 22 T cell receptor beta chains listed below, sequenced in a study of shared clonotypes between healthy human individuals. The method was immunoSEQ multiplex PCR; TCRdb's version includes in-frame clones alone and lacks a portion of them. The repertoire consists of millions of clones, with more than 90% occurring once and the leading ten covering under 0.15%. Sequencing was carried out using naive CD4+ T cells sorted from blood. Regarding subset: CD45RA+ positively selected. The receptors shown here come from a man younger than 30 in good health.

In this sample, this clone turned up a few times. CDR3 amino acids: CASSSIQGDQPQHF. The DNA of the CDR3 is TGTGCCAGCAGTTCAATACAGGGTGATCAGCCCCAGCATTTT. The gene calls are TRBV28 and TRBJ1-5; a weak D match, TRBD1 (6 bases). V gave up 4 bases and J gave up 5 bases, with 12 bases separating them. The length of the CDR3 is 14 residues. Germline V gene data show CDR1 as MDHEN and CDR2 as SYDVKM.

The rearrangement links TRBV28 to TRBJ1-2; D is uncertain. This CDR3 spans 14 amino acids. Germline V gene lookup returns CDR1 MDHEN and CDR2 SYDVKM. V dropped 6 bases and J dropped 0 bases, with 11 bases sitting between them. CDR3 sequence: CASRVGLANYGYTF. CDR3 nucleotides: TGTGCCAGCAGGGTTGGGCTAGCTAACTATGGCTACACCTTC.

The chain combines TRBV28 with TRBJ1-5; weak D call: TRBD1 (5 bases). The CDR3 length is 16 residues. Germline CDR1 reads MDHEN; CDR2 reads SYDVKM. V was cut by 6 bases and J by 0 bases, with 15 bases left in between. CDR3 DNA sequence: TGTGCCAGCAGGAAGGGACGCAAGACTAGCAATCAGCCCCAGCATTTT. Amino acid sequence: CASRKGRKTSNQPQHF.

This clone was counted a few times. One end of the junction varies from germline; a read error may be responsible. V and J are TRBV30 and TRBJ1-1; D perhaps matches TRBD1 (5 bases). From germline, CDR1 is GTSNPN and CDR2 SVGIG (reference sequence). The CDR3 has 10 residues. The chain's CDR3 is CACPGRIARF. The CDR3 DNA reads TGTGCCTGCCCGGGACGAATAGCCCGTTTT.

The chain recombines TRBV19 with TRBJ1-1; D call uncertain. Per germline, CDR1 LNHDA and CDR2 SQIVND (reference sequence). The CDR3 runs 17 residues. With 0 bases removed from V and 0 bases from J, the gap between germline ends came to 14 bases. The CDR3 DNA follows: TGTGCCAGTAGTATAGATCGGCCAGCAACCATGAACACTGAAGCTTTCTTT. It translates to CASSIDRPATMNTEAFF.

The chain carries TRBV6-5 and TRBJ1-5; tentative D call: TRBD1 (6 bases). Deletions cut 5 bases from V and 2 bases from J, with 13 bases between. This CDR3 is 15 amino acids long. CDR1 is MNHEY and CDR2 is SVGAGI in the germline V gene. The CDR3 nucleotides read TGTGCCAGCAGTGCCACAGGGCACGGCAATCAGCCCCAGCATTTT. Protein: CASSATGHGNQPQHF.

This sequence joins TRBV5-1 and TRBJ2-2; 15 bases are shared with TRBD2. The CDR3 extends over 18 amino acids. V lost 4 bases and J lost 2; bases outside the gene matches: 6. Looked up from germline, CDR1 is SGHRS and CDR2 is YFSETQ. The CDR3 coding sequence is TGCGCCAGCAGCATCCCGGGACTAGCGGGAGGTAACACCGGGGAGCTGTTTTTT. It translates to CASSIPGLAGGNTGELFF.

V usage is TRBV2 and J usage is TRBJ1-5, with D unresolved. Germline V gene sequence: CDR1 SNHLY, CDR2 FYNNEI. The CDR3 is made up of 14 amino acids. The V gene lost 6 bases and the J gene lost 3 bases, with 12 bases spanning the gap. The CDR3 here is CASSPDGPNQPQHF. The CDR3 nucleotides are TGTGCCAGCAGCCCGGACGGTCCCAATCAGCCCCAGCATTTT.

The gene calls are TRBV19 and TRBJ1-1, with 7 positions matching TRBD1. Trimming cost V 6 bases and J 2 bases; bases outside gene matches: 15. Germline values: CDR1 LNHDA, CDR2 SQIVND (reference sequence). The CDR3 sequence is 17 residues long. This CDR3 is CASRTSRGVGGNTEAFF. In DNA, the CDR3 is TGTGCCAGTAGGACTTCCAGGGGGGTAGGAGGAAACACTGAAGCTTTCTTT.

In the case of this clone: The sample carries other DNA sequences with the same CDR3. The CDR3 region is CASSFRATEAFF. DNA of the CDR3: TGTGCCAGTAGTTTCAGGGCCACTGAAGCTTTCTTT. The chain joins TRBV19 to TRBJ1-1; D might be TRBD1 (5 bases). This CDR3 contains 12 residues. Germline V CDR1 and CDR2: LNHDA, SQIVND (reference sequence). V was trimmed by 5 bases and J by 4 bases, leaving 8 bases between them.

The rearrangement links TRBV6-5 to TRBJ1-2; D is uncertain. Germline V gene lookup returns CDR1 MNHEY and CDR2 SVGAGI. The length of the CDR3 is 13 residues. The germline V and J ends were trimmed by 6 bases and 2 bases, with 10 bases remaining between them. This chain's CDR3 is CASSPPGNYGYTF. The CDR3 bases are TGTGCCAGCAGCCCACCAGGCAACTATGGCTACACCTTC.

The chain links TRBV2 to TRBJ2-7; possibly TRBD2 for D (6 bases). This CDR3 spans 12 amino acids. Trimming removed 10 bases at V and 0 bases at J, with 10 bases between. Germline CDR1 SNHLY, CDR2 FYNNEI. This chain's CDR3 is CATAGNSYEQYF. The CDR3, as DNA: TGTGCCACGGCGGGGAACTCCTACGAGCAGTACTTC.

Worth noting for this clone: Because the CDR3's place on the DNA is in doubt, the DNA is left out and the CDR3 is given as listed by TCRdb. The chain couples TRBV5-1 to TRBJ2-7; the table's D gene call, TRBD2, was not cross checked with the DNA. The germline gives CDR1 SGHRS, CDR2 YFSETQ. The CDR3 has 14 residues if both end residues are counted. The CDR3 sequence is CASSFGPGGNEQYF.

Details on this clone: The sample carries other DNA sequences with the same CDR3. The chain employs TRBV19 and TRBJ2-2, with TRBD2 as a possible D gene (6 bases). CDR1 is LNHDA, CDR2 SQIVND, per germline (reference sequence). The V end lost 6 bases, the J end lost 1 base, and 9 bases lay between the germline ends. The CDR3 runs 14 residues. CDR3 DNA: TGTGCCAGTAGGGGGACTGTGAACACCGGGGAGCTGTTTTTT. Translation: CASRGTVNTGELFF.

The rearrangement joins TRBV7-2 to TRBJ2-7; TRBD2 matches at 8 bases. V lost 4 bases to trimming and J lost 7 bases; unmatched junction nucleotides: 12. The germline gives CDR1 SGHTA, CDR2 FQGNSA. This CDR3 spans 15 amino acids. In DNA, the CDR3 is TGTGCCAGCAGCTCACCTTGGACTAGCAGAGGGGAGCAGTACTTC. Its protein is CASSSPWTSRGEQYF.

J is TRBJ2-3 and V is TRBV5-1, with 8 bases identical to TRBD2. Looked up from germline, CDR1 is SGHRS and CDR2 is YFSETQ. This CDR3 spans 14 amino acids. The V gene end was trimmed by 4 bases and the J gene end by 6 bases; junction bases not matched to a gene: 7. Written as DNA, the CDR3 is TGCGCCAGCAGCCCCCGGACTAGCTCGGATACGCAGTATTTT. Translation gives CASSPRTSSDTQYF. Full variable domain (missing parts from reference TRBV5-1 and TRBJ2-3): KAGVTQTPRYLIKTRGQQVTLSCSPISGHRSVSWYQQTPGQGLQFLFEYFSETQRNKGNFPGRFSGRQFSNSRSEMNVSTLELGDSALYLCASSPRTSSDTQYFGPGTRLTVL.

V is TRBV27 and J is TRBJ2-1; the match to TRBD1 covers 8 bases. The CDR3 consists of 14 residues. V lost 6 bases and J lost 3; bases outside the gene matches: 4. The germline V gene encodes CDR1 MNHEY and CDR2 SMNVEV (reference sequence). CDR3 in amino acids: CASRRGTGYNEQFF. As DNA, the CDR3 is TGTGCCAGCAGACGCGGGACAGGCTACAATGAGCAGTTCTTC.

A few counts support this clone. The chain is built from TRBV30 and TRBJ1-5; a weak D match, TRBD1 (6 bases). V was clipped by 2 bases and J by 2 bases, with 10 bases between them. Per the germline V gene, CDR1 is GTSNPN and CDR2 is SVGIG (reference sequence). The CDR3 has 14 amino acids. CDR3 in DNA: TGTGCCTGGAGTCCACAGGGACGCAATCAGCCCCAGCATTTT. Translating it yields CAWSPQGRNQPQHF.

The chain employs TRBV10-3 and TRBJ1-1, with TRBD1 matching over 7 bases. The V segment lost 11 bases and the J segment 3 bases; nucleotides outside the gene matches: 12. From germline, CDR1 is ENHRY and CDR2 SYGVKD. The CDR3 consists of 14 residues. The CDR3 DNA reads TGTGCCGCACGAGACAGGGCCATTGACACTGAAGCTTTCTTT. Its translation: CAARDRAIDTEAFF.

The chain uses TRBV25-1 and TRBJ2-7; 9 bases line up with TRBD2. Germline lookup yields CDR1 MGHDK and CDR2 SYGVNS. The CDR3 has 15 amino acids. V dropped 3 bases and J dropped 2; count of bases not matched to a gene: 5. CDR3 coding DNA: TGTGCCAGCAGTGATGGGGCGGGAGGGCCCTACGAGCAGTACTTC. Translating it yields CASSDGAGGPYEQYF.

The rearrangement links TRBV19 to TRBJ1-3; D is perhaps TRBD1 (5 bases). Per the germline V gene, CDR1 is LNHDA and CDR2 is SQIVND (reference sequence). V was pared by 5 bases and J by 3 bases, with 14 bases between. This CDR3 comprises 15 residues. The DNA for the CDR3 is TGTGCCAGTAGTGGGTCCGGGACTTTTGGAAACACCATATATTTT. Residues: CASSGSGTFGNTIYF.

Of note for this clone: The sample contains more than one DNA sequence encoding this CDR3. The chain couples TRBV5-1 to TRBJ1-1; D perhaps matches TRBD1 (5 bases). The CDR3 spans 14 residues. Germline V CDR1 and CDR2: SGHRS, YFSETQ. With 0 bases removed from V and 1 base from J, the gap between germline ends came to 7 bases. As DNA, the CDR3 is TGCGCCAGCAGCTTGGGGGGACCGAACACTGAAGCTTTCTTT. It yields the protein CASSLGGPNTEAFF.